This TCR beta chain stems from a study of T cell responses to AZD1222 COVID-19 vaccine. Profiled with immunoSEQ multiplex PCR; TCRdb holds only in-frame clones, not every one. The sample contains under 150,000 clones, 80% to 85% of which appear only once. Trimming took 5 bases from V and 4 from J; bases not matched to a gene: 6. This CDR3 contains 15 residues. Looked up from germline, CDR1 is SEHNR and CDR2 is FQNEAQ (reference sequence). V usage is TRBV7-9 and J usage is TRBJ1-4; 8 bases are a match to TRBD1. The sample consisted of peripheral blood, taken on day 0 of MenACWY control vaccination. This clonotype originated in an adult in good health. In DNA, the CDR3 is TGTGCCAGCAGCATTCGACAGGGGAATAATGAAAAACTGTTTTTT. Encoded protein: CASSIRQGNNEKLFF.